The TCR beta chain under discussion was sequenced for a study of cytomegalovirus exposure and HLA in healthy donors. In the PCR, 60 Vbeta and 13 Jbeta primers were used. Sequencing used immunoSEQ multiplex PCR; TCRdb keeps in-frame clones, though not all of them. The table records over 150,000 clones, 80% of them present only once. Trimming cost V 5 bases and J 1 base; bases outside gene matches: 8. The CDR3 spans 18 residues. The V gene's germline CDR1 is SGHTA and CDR2 FQGNSA. The rearrangement joins TRBV7-2 to TRBJ2-2; 12 nucleotides line up with TRBD2. This clonotype originated in a woman aged 45 to 65 in good health and CMV-seropositive. The sample consisted of PBMCs. CDR3 protein: CASSPSPLAGGNTGELFF. CDR3 nucleotides: TGTGCCAGCAGCCCTAGCCCACTAGCGGGGGGGAACACCGGGGAGCTGTTTTTT. The full variable domain, in which reference TRBV7-2 and TRBJ2-2 provide the parts outside the CDR3, is GAGVSQSPSNKVTEKGKDVELRCDPISGHTALYWYRQSLGQGLEFLIYFQGNSAPDKSGLPSDRFSAERTGGSVSTLTIQRTQQEDSAVYLCASSPSPLAGGNTGELFFGEGSRLTVL.